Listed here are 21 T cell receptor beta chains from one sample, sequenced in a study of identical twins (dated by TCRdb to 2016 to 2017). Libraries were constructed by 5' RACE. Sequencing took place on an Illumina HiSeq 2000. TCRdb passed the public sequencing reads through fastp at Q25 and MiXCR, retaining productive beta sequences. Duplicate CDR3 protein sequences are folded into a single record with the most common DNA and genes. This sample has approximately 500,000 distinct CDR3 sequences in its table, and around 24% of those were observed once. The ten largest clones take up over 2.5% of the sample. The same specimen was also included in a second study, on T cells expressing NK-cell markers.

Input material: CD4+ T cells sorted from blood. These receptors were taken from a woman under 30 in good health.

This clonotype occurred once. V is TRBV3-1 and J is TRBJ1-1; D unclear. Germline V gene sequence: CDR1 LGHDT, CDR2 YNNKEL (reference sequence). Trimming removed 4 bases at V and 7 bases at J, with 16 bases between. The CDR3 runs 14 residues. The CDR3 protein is CASSPTDGDLEAFF. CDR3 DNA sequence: TGTGCCAGCAGCCCGACTGACGGAGACCTTGAAGCTTTCTTT.

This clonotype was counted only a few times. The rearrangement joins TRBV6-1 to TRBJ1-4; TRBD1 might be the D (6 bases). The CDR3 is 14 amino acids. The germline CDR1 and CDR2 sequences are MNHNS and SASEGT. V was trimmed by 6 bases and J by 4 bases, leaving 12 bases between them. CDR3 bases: TGTGCCAGCAGACGAGGGGGGGGTAATGAAAAACTGTTTTTT. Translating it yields CASRRGGGNEKLFF.

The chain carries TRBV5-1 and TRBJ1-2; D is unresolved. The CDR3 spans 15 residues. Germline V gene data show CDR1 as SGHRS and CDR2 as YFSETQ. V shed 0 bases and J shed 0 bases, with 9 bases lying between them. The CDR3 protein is CASSLAEIPNYGYTF. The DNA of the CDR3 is TGCGCCAGCAGCTTGGCAGAAATACCTAACTATGGCTACACCTTC.

As DNA, the CDR3 is TGCGCCAGCTCAAAAACGGACAGGCGGGGGACCTACGAGCAGTACTTC. Amino acid sequence: CASSKTDRRGTYEQYF. The chain carries TRBV5-1 and TRBJ2-7; D possibly matches TRBD1 or TRBD2 (7 bases each). Between the trimmed V and J ends, which lost 7 bases and 2 bases, there was a span of 22 bases. Germline CDR1 is SGHRS and CDR2 is YFSETQ. The CDR3 is made up of 16 amino acids.

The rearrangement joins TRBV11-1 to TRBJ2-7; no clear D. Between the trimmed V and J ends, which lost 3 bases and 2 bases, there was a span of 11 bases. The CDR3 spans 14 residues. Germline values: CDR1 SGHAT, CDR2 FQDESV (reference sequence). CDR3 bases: TGTGCCAGCAGCTTTAAGGGTCCCACCTACGAGCAGTACTTC. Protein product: CASSFKGPTYEQYF.

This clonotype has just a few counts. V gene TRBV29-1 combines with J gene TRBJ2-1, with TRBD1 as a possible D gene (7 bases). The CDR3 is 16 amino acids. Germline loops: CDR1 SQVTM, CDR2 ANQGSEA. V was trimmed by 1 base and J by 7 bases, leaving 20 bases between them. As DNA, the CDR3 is TGCAGCGTTGAAGGGGGGGACGACAGGGTTTGGAATGAGCAGTTCTTC. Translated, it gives CSVEGGDDRVWNEQFF.

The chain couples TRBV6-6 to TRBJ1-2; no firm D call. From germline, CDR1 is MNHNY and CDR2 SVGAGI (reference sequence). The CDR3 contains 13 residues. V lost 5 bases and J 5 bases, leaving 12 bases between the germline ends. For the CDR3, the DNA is TGTGCCAGCAGTCCCTCGAGGCGGTATGGCTACACCTTC. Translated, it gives CASSPSRRYGYTF.

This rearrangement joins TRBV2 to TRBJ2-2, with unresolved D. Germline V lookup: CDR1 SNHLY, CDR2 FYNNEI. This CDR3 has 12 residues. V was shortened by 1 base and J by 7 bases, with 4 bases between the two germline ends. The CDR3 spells CASSEVNGELFF. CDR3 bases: TGTGCCAGCAGTGAAGTTAACGGGGAGCTGTTTTTT. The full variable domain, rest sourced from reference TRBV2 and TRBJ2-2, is EPEVTQTPSHQVTQMGQEVILRCVPISNHLYFYWYRQILGQKVEFLVSFYNNEISEKSEIFDDQFSVERPDGSNFTLKIRSTKLEDSAMYFCASSEVNGELFFGEGSRLTVL.

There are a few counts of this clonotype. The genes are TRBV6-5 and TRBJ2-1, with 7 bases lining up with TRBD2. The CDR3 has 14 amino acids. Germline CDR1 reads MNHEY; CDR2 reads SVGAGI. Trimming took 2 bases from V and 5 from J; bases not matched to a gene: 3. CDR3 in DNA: TGTGCCAGCAGTTACAGCGGGGCCCACAATGAGCAGTTCTTC. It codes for CASSYSGAHNEQFF.

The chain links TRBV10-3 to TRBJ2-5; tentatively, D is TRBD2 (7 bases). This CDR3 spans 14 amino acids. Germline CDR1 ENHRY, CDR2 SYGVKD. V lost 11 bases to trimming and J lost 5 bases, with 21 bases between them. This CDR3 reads CAAGRKGGLETQYF. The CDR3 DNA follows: TGTGCCGCCGGAAGAAAGGGGGGGCTGGAGACCCAGTACTTC.

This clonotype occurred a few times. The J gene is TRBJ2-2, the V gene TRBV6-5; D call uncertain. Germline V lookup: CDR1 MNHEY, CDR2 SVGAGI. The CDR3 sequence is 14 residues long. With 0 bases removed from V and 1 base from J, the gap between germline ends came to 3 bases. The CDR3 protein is CASSYSGNTGELFF. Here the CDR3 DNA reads TGTGCCAGCAGTTACTCGGGGAACACCGGGGAGCTGTTTTTT.

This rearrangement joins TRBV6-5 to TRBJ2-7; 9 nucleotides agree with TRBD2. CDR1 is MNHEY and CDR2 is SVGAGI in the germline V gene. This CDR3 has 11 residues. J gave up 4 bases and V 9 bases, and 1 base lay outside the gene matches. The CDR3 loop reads CASAGGYEQYF. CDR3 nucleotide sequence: TGTGCCAGTGCGGGGGGGTACGAGCAGTACTTC.

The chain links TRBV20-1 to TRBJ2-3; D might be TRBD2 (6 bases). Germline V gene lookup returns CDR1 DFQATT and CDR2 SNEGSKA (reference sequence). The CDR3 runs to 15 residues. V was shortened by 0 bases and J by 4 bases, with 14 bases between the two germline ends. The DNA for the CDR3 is TGCAGTGCTAGAGACCCTTGGGGGGTCGCAGATACGCAGTATTTT. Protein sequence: CSARDPWGVADTQYF.

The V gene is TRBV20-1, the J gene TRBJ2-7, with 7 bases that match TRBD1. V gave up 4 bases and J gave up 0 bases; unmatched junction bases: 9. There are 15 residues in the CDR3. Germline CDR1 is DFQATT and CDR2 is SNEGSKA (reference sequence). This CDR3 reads CSATLRGQNSYEQYF. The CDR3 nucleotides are TGCAGTGCTACGCTTAGGGGACAGAACTCCTACGAGCAGTACTTC.

CDR3 in DNA: TGTGCCAGCAGCTCGGGACAGGGTGAGAACACTGAAGCTTTCTTT. It encodes CASSSGQGENTEAFF. The chain has TRBV11-3 and TRBJ1-1; 9 bases are shared with TRBD1. The CDR3 sequence is 15 residues long. V lost 4 bases to trimming and J lost 1 base; unmatched junction nucleotides: 4. Per the germline V gene, CDR1 is SGHNT and CDR2 is YENEEA. The full variable domain, with the rest looked up from reference TRBV11-3 and TRBJ1-1, is EAGVVQSPRYKIIEKKQPVAFWCNPISGHNTLYWYLQNLGQGPELLIRYENEEAVDDSQLPKDRFSAERLKGVDSTLKIQPAELGDSAVYLCASSSGQGENTEAFFGQGTRLTVV.

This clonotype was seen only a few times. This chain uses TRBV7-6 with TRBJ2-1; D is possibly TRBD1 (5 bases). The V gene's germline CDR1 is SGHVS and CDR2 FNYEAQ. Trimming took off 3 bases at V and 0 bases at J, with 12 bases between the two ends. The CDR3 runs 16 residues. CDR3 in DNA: TGTGCCAGCAGCTTCCAGGGCGCCAGCTCCTACAATGAGCAGTTCTTC. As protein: CASSFQGASSYNEQFF. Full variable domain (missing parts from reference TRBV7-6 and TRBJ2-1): GAGVSQSPRYKVTKRGQDVALRCDPISGHVSLYWYRQALGQGPEFLTYFNYEAQQDKSGLPNDRFSAERPEGSISTLTIQRTEQRDSAMYRCASSFQGASSYNEQFFGPGTRLTVL.

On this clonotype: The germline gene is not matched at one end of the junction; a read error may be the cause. The CDR3 reads CASGQKDSSRRESEQYF. The CDR3 coding sequence is TGTGCCAGCGGCCAAAAAGACAGTTCGAGGCGGGAGTCTGAGCAGTACTTC. The chain uses TRBV4-2 and TRBJ2-7; 7 bases agree with TRBD2. The CDR3 totals 17 residues. The germline V gene encodes CDR1 LGHNA and CDR2 YNFKEQ.

CDR3 loop: CASSLGDRYEQYF. Here the CDR3 DNA reads TGTGCCAGCAGCTTGGGGGACAGGTACGAGCAGTACTTC. The chain has TRBV5-5 and TRBJ2-7, with TRBD1 matching over 8 bases. The CDR3 consists of 13 residues. Germline-derived CDR1 and CDR2 are SGHKS and YYEKEE (reference sequence). Germline trimming cut 0 bases from V and 4 bases from J; bases unmatched to any gene: 0.

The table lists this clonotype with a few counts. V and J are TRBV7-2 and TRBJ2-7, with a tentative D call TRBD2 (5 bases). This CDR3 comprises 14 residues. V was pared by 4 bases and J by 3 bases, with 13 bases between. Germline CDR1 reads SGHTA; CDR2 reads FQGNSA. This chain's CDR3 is CASSSSSGYYEQYF. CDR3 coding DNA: TGTGCCAGCAGCTCAAGTTCGGGATACTACGAGCAGTACTTC.

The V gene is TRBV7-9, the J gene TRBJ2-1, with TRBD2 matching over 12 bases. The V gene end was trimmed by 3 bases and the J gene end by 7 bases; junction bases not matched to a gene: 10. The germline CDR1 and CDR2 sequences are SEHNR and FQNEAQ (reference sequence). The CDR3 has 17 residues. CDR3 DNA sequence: TGTGCCAGCAGCTTCCCTAAGGGACTAGCGGGCTCTAATGAGCAGTTCTTC. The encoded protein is CASSFPKGLAGSNEQFF.

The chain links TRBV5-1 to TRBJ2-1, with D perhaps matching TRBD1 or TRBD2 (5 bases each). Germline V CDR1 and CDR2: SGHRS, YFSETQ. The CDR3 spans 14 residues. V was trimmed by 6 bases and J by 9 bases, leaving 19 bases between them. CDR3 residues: CASTGTTRFGEQFF. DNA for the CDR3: TGCGCCAGCACCGGGACCACCCGTTTTGGTGAGCAGTTCTTC.